This T cell receptor beta chain emerged from a study of cytomegalovirus exposure and HLA in healthy donors. Study-wide results and caveats: Many donors carried some public TCRs, although rarity characterized most TCR sequences. Reportedly, diagnosis of cytomegalovirus status by the classifier showed high specificity and sensitivity.

Of note for this clone: Its antigen is unknown.

Amplification used 60 Vbeta primers and 13 Jbeta primers. Repertoires were generated with immunoSEQ multiplex PCR, while TCRdb's copy carries only in-frame clones and drops some. This table has 200,000 to 250,000 clones, 80% to 90% appearing once. The clonotype was recovered from a woman between 18 and 30 years old in good health and CMV-seronegative. The sequencing sample was made of PBMCs.

CDR3 sequence reads: CASRRQGYGYTF. The CDR3 DNA reads TGTGCCAGCAGGAGGCAGGGGTATGGCTACACCTTC. This rearrangement joins TRBV27 to TRBJ1-2, with D perhaps matching TRBD1 (6 bases). The CDR3 has 12 residues. Germline V gives CDR1 MNHEY, CDR2 SMNVEV (reference sequence). Trimming removed 6 bases from V and 5 bases from J, with 10 bases in between.